Sequencing of this T cell receptor (beta chain) was carried out in a study of T-cell reconstitution after alpha-beta-depleted transplantation in children. A TCRbeta library incorporating unique molecular identifiers was prepared. TCRdb reprocessed the PCR reads via MiXCR and lists one record per CDR3 protein. Among around 500,000 distinct CDR3 sequences listed, under 30% were seen once. Notes on this clonotype: The antigen remains undetermined.

Trimming stripped 2 bases from V and 2 bases from J, with 10 bases between. This CDR3 spans 14 amino acids. Germline values: CDR1 SGHTA, CDR2 FQGTGA. General study points: Several patients had high TCRbeta diversity at day 60; it came from surviving recipient T cells and thymic progenitors. In patients about two months after transplant, alpha-beta T cells reportedly arose from several hundred expanded graft clones.

The sequencing used PBMCs, mostly from graft donor cells, collected 360 days after TCRalphabeta/CD19-depleted stem cell transplant. The source is a boy younger than two who had a stem cell transplant for acute myeloid leukemia, so the T cells may come from the graft donor. The V and J genes are TRBV7-3 and TRBJ2-7; no clear D gene. In nucleotides, the CDR3 is TGTGCCAGCAGCTTACGGCCAGAGACCTACGAGCAGTACTTC. Protein: CASSLRPETYEQYF.